This TCR beta chain was documented in a study of cytomegalovirus exposure and HLA in healthy donors. Study-wide findings and caveats: According to an earlier analysis, most TCR beta V segments yielded productive rearrangements about 90% or about 30% of the time. Presence/absence analyses supposed approximately even sequencing depth among donors. What a later analysis showed was that several of the most significant clusters appeared linked to common viral pathogens.

Turning to this clone: Its specificity is unknown.

V was shortened by 5 bases and J by 0 bases, with 11 bases between the two germline ends. The CDR3 has 15 residues. CDR1 is LNHDA and CDR2 is SQIVND in the germline V gene (reference sequence). Use of 60 Vbeta and 13 Jbeta primers characterized the PCR. Original handling: Later, roughly 77 million unique TCR beta chains were counted in an analysis, and approximately 10 million of them were shared. The repertoire was sequenced with immunoSEQ multiplex PCR; TCRdb's copy has only in-frame clones and lacks some. Clone size and the V and J calls come from that table; the DNA yielded D and trimming. The sample includes 80,000 or so clones.

This sequence joins TRBV19 and TRBJ1-5; D possibly corresponds to TRBD1 (5 bases). The source material was PBMCs. The receptor comes from a woman in her 30s in good health and CMV-seronegative. The CDR3, as DNA: TGTGCCAGTAGTGGTTCGACAGATAGCAATCAGCCCCAGCATTTT. Its translation is CASSGSTDSNQPQHF.